This T cell receptor (beta chain) was recorded in a study of Graves' ophthalmopathy and Graves' hyperthyroidism (dated by TCRdb to 2017 to 2018). With regard to the full study: Peripheral blood was collected before any treatment was given, at the time of initial diagnosis. TCR beta repertoire signatures were used to distinguish Graves' ophthalmopathy from Graves' hyperthyroidism and to predict progression to ophthalmopathy. In total, 135 blood samples were TCR-sequenced: approximately 40 ophthalmopathy, roughly 80 hyperthyroidism and approximately 17 hyperthyroidism-to-ophthalmopathy patients. To explore V-J signatures that distinguish ophthalmopathy from hyperthyroidism, a discovery set of about 99 patients was enrolled, made up of under 50 with ophthalmopathy and around 60 with stable hyperthyroidism. The independent validation cohort included around 19 hyperthyroidism patients plus 17 patients who later progressed from hyperthyroidism to ophthalmopathy. In roughly 6 hyperthyroidism patients, the T-cell repertoires found in thyroid tissue were compared with those found in blood. Once sampling was done, hyperthyroidism patients were given methimazole at a starting dose of 30 mg daily, while ophthalmopathy patients were given high-dose intravenous methylprednisolone. The 100 discovery patients were randomly split 7:3 into training and test sets.

Overall study outcomes, separate from this receptor: In validation, the model predicted ophthalmopathy progression with more than 55% sensitivity and 72% to 80% specificity; approximately 12 predicted patients were CT-confirmed with GO in a median of roughly 6.8 months. No statistical method was used to set the sample size in advance, and the investigators knew which group each participant was assigned to. Most expanded thyroid clonotypes with a frequency above 0.001 also appeared in blood, which suggests that blood repertoires may reflect the immune response in the thyroid. The 13-signature model separated ophthalmopathy from stable hyperthyroidism with approximately 88% sensitivity and roughly 84% specificity in cross-validation, and 80%/75% in the test set.

CDR3 length: 15 amino acids, cysteine to phenylalanine. Only CDR3 DNA is held: 45 bases, read in frame from base 1. Trimming costs V 1 base and J 8 bases, and their ends lie 15 bases apart. Concerning this clonotype itself: Its antigen remains unidentified. The input lacks base qualities; no much larger clone sits a single base away.

For repertoire sequencing, TCR beta CDR3 regions were amplified from RNA transcripts. The first round was an RT-PCR using HTBI primers with the Qiagen OneStep RT-PCR kit, and this first round was followed by a second-round multiplex PCR, then size selection and purification. Libraries were sequenced on an Illumina HiSeq2000 using paired-end 100 bp reads. In the original analysis: SOAPnuke was used for read processing, and reads with adapters, uncalled bases, a mean Phred below 15, or no exact constant-primer or identifier match were discarded. COPE v1.2.5 was used to merge the high-quality paired reads. Unique nucleotide sequences were defined as clonotypes and aligned to IMGT TRB V, D and J references using MiTCR v1.1. The analysis was limited to V-J combinations with a frequency above 0.0001, which together covered over 98% of repertoires. A TCR clonal expansion and chaos score per V-J combination was defined as the ratio of F50 clonal expansion to chaos observed in the TCRdist matrix. Welch's t-statistics and random forest were used to reduce features to about a dozen V-J combinations, which were fed into a naive Bayes classifier. The Morisita-Horn index was used to measure how similar the thyroid and blood repertoires were. TCRdb reran the public reads through fastp at Q25 and MiXCR, keeping productive beta chains. Identical CDR3 protein sequences are pooled into one entry, listed with their most common genes and DNA. These V and J calls rely on TCRdb rather than the paper's analysis. Within this sample are 150,000 to 200,000 distinct CDR3 sequences, with 35% to 45% of them counted one time only. Around 8.9% of the sample rests with the top ten.

Ophthalmopathy patients had moderately to severely active disease, Clinical Activity Score of at least 3, NOSPECS grade of at least 4, and disease duration under 3 months. Anyone with other autoimmune diseases, uncontrolled infections, pregnancy or lactation was excluded from the study. Clinical symptoms, serum thyroxine, TRAb, thyroid ultrasound and orbital computed tomography formed the basis of the diagnosis. Ficoll-Paque density gradient centrifugation was used to isolate PBMCs from about 10 ml of fresh peripheral blood. Total RNA was extracted using Trizol reagent, and RNA quality was checked on an Agilent 2100 Bioanalyzer.

Sample: peripheral blood. The V gene is TRBV12-3 or TRBV12-4 and the J gene is TRBJ1-5; perhaps TRBD1 is the D gene, with 5 bases matching. The sequence was obtained from a man between 25 and 39 years old with Graves' ophthalmopathy. Donor details come from another sample of the same person, matched by shared clones. Read as DNA, the sequence is TGTGCCAGCAGTTTAGACTCAGGGTTGTGGAAGCCCCAGCATTTT. Its protein reads: CASSLDSGLWKPQHF.